This T cell receptor beta chain was profiled in a study of OX40 agonist ivuxolimab in advanced cancers. Overall study: At around 83% male, the cohort had a mean age of 60 years, ranging from about 20 to 79. Study results and caveats: At doses 0.1 to 3.0 mg/kg, CD4+ and CD8+ clones expanded.

Remarks on this clone: Antigen specificity is unknown.

TCRdb's table, derived via immunoSEQ multiplex PCR, lists solely in-frame clones and lacks some. The repertoire holds roughly 32,000 clones, with over 60% as singletons. This CDR3 comprises 16 residues. V shed 4 bases, J shed 4 bases, and the junction held 5 bases outside the gene matches. CDR1 and CDR2 (germline): ENHRY, SYGVKD. The rearrangement joins TRBV10-3 to TRBJ2-2, with 11 bases aligning to TRBD1. This specimen was CD4+ or CD8+ T cells sorted from blood, taken in a trial of the OX40 agonist ivuxolimab. This clonotype originated in an adult with an advanced solid tumor such as melanoma, head and neck, liver or kidney cancer. In nucleotides, the CDR3 is TGTGCCATCAGTGCGGGACAGGGGGATAGCACCGGGGAGCTGTTTTTT. Its translation: CAISAGQGDSTGELFF.